These 19 T cell receptor beta chains were sequenced from one sample in a study of blood T cell repertoires in COVID-19. The table came from immunoSEQ multiplex PCR; TCRdb's copy has only in-frame clones and leaves some out. The table has about 130,000 clones, about 86% seen once. The source material was peripheral blood. The receptors come from a woman older than 75 with acute or convalescent COVID-19.

V is TRBV10-2 and J is TRBJ1-4; tentative D call: TRBD1 (5 bases). The CDR3 runs to 14 residues. From germline, CDR1 is WSHSY and CDR2 SAAADI. Between the trimmed V and J ends, which lost 3 bases and 7 bases, there was a span of 12 bases. The CDR3 DNA reads TGCGCCAGCAGTGACAAGGGGCTCGCTGAAAAACTGTTTTTT. It specifies CASSDKGLAEKLFF.

The rearrangement uses TRBV9 and TRBJ2-2; 11 bases agree with TRBD1. Looked up from germline, CDR1 is SGDLS and CDR2 is YYNGEE. This CDR3 is built from 17 residues. V was clipped by 0 bases and J by 5 bases; unmatched bases: 6. The CDR3 bases are TGTGCCAGCAGCGTAGCCGTGGGACAGGGGGTTACCGGGGAGCTGTTTTTT. As protein: CASSVAVGQGVTGELFF.

The chain carries TRBV30 and TRBJ1-5, with a tentative D call TRBD1 (6 bases). The CDR3 extends over 13 amino acids. The ends were cut back, 5 bases at V and 5 bases at J, with 13 bases in the middle. Germline values: CDR1 GTSNPN, CDR2 SVGIG (reference sequence). In nucleotides, the CDR3 is TGTGCCTGGGGGGGCAGGGAACATCAGCCCCAGCATTTT. Translation: CAWGGREHQPQHF.

The rearrangement links TRBV5-1 to TRBJ2-2; 9 bases line up with TRBD1. V shed 7 bases, J shed 4 bases, and the junction held 11 bases outside the gene matches. The length of the CDR3 is 16 residues. The germline CDR1 and CDR2 sequences are SGHRS and YFSETQ. The CDR3 region has the DNA TGCGCCAGCTACAACACGGGACAGGGCACCACCGGGGAGCTGTTTTTT. This gives the protein CASYNTGQGTTGELFF.

The chain carries TRBV6-5 and TRBJ1-2; D might be TRBD1 (5 bases). Trimming took 0 bases from V and 7 from J, leaving 12 bases between them. The germline V gene encodes CDR1 MNHEY and CDR2 SVGAGI. CDR3 length: 14 amino acids. The CDR3 loop is CASSYSGQSSGYTF. CDR3 in DNA: TGTGCCAGCAGTTACTCGGGGCAGTCCAGTGGCTACACCTTC.

The chain recombines TRBV5-4 with TRBJ1-2; the match to TRBD1 covers 10 bases. CDR3 size: 16 residues. V trimming: 3 bases; J trimming: 3 bases; junction bases outside the gene matches: 8. Germline V CDR1 and CDR2: SGHNT, YYREEE (reference sequence). The CDR3 loop is CASSSGTGAGDYGYTF. CDR3 coding DNA: TGTGCCAGCAGCTCAGGGACAGGGGCAGGGGACTATGGCTACACCTTC.

The chain carries TRBV5-5 and TRBJ2-5; D unresolved. The germline CDR1 and CDR2 sequences are SGHKS and YYEKEE (reference sequence). V lost 3 bases and J 5 bases, leaving 11 bases between the germline ends. CDR3 length: 13 residues. The CDR3 protein is CASSWFPEETQYF. Written as DNA, the CDR3 is TGTGCCAGCAGCTGGTTCCCCGAGGAGACCCAGTACTTC.

The V call is TRBV6-2 or TRBV6-3, the J call TRBJ1-6; TRBD1 agrees at 12 bases. This CDR3 contains 14 residues. Germline loops: CDR1 MNHEY, CDR2 SVGEGT. The trim removed 6 bases at V and 10 bases at J, leaving 4 bases unmatched. The CDR3 is CASSSGQGASPLHF. The CDR3 region has the DNA TGTGCCAGCAGCTCGGGACAGGGGGCATCACCCCTCCACTTT.

This chain links TRBV5-4 with TRBJ1-4; 8 bases line up with TRBD1. With V trimmed by 4 bases and J by 8 bases, 10 bases remained unmatched. This CDR3 is built from 15 residues. CDR1 is SGHNT and CDR2 is YYREEE in the germline V gene (reference sequence). Here the CDR3 reads CASSLESGTGEKLFF. The CDR3 region has the DNA TGTGCCAGCAGCCTGGAGTCAGGGACAGGCGAAAAACTGTTTTTT. Looking up the rest from reference TRBV5-4 and TRBJ1-4 gives the full variable domain: ETGVTQSPTHLIKTRGQQVTLRCSSQSGHNTVSWYQQALGQGPQFIFQYYREEENGRGNFPPRFSGLQFPNYSSELNVNALELDDSALYLCASSLESGTGEKLFFGSGTQLSVL.

This clone came up a few times. The J gene is TRBJ1-2, the V gene TRBV7-8, with D possibly TRBD1 on 6 matching bases. This CDR3 contains 14 residues. The germline V and J ends were trimmed by 2 bases and 4 bases, with 11 bases remaining between them. Per the germline V gene, CDR1 is SGHVS and CDR2 is FQNEAQ. The CDR3 DNA reads TGTGCCAGCAGCTTAATGGACAGCCCCTATGGCTACACCTTC. Translating gives CASSLMDSPYGYTF.

This chain links TRBV7-9 with TRBJ1-2; D is undetermined. Germline CDR1 and CDR2: SEHNR and FQNEAQ (reference sequence). The CDR3 length is 18 residues. Trimming removed 2 bases from V and 6 bases from J, with 25 bases in between. Written as DNA, the CDR3 is TGTGCCAGCAGCTTAACCGGCGTGGGGAGCCCCGGGGATAATGGCTACACCTTC. Translating gives CASSLTGVGSPGDNGYTF.

The table lists this clone with a count of one. The chain links TRBV7-2 to TRBJ1-5, with a tentative D call TRBD1 (5 bases). Trimming shortened V by 5 bases and J by 3 bases, and 14 bases separated the two germline ends. Germline V lookup: CDR1 SGHTA, CDR2 FQGNSA. The CDR3 has 15 residues. DNA for the CDR3: TGTGCCAGCAGCATGACCCGGGACTTCAATCAGCCCCAGCATTTT. This sequence encodes CASSMTRDFNQPQHF.

The DNA for the CDR3 is TGTGCCAGCAGCTTAGATTTGAACCCGGGGAATGGCTACACCTTC. Translation gives CASSLDLNPGNGYTF. V usage is TRBV11-2 and J usage is TRBJ1-2; D unresolved. The CDR3 contains 15 residues. V shed 0 bases and J shed 6 bases, with 14 bases lying between them. Germline V CDR1 and CDR2: SGHAT, FQNNGV.

About this clone itself: Additional DNA sequences in this sample encode the identical CDR3. The chain links TRBV14 to TRBJ1-2; D is unresolved. This CDR3 spans 13 amino acids. The germline V gene encodes CDR1 SGHDN and CDR2 FVKESK. Trimming left V 0 bases short and J 8 bases short, with 10 bases between. CDR3 region: CASSQDRRIGYTF. CDR3 DNA: TGTGCCAGCAGCCAAGATCGCAGGATAGGCTACACCTTC. The full variable domain, rest sourced from reference TRBV14 and TRBJ1-2, is EAGVTQFPSHSVIEKGQTVTLRCDPISGHDNLYWYRRVMGKEIKFLLHFVKESKQDESGMPNNRFLAERTGGTYSTLKVQPAELEDSGVYFCASSQDRRIGYTFGSGTRLTVV.

This sequence joins TRBV5-1 and TRBJ1-3, with D uncertain. Trimming cost V 4 bases and J 0 bases, with 8 bases left between them. The CDR3 is 14 amino acids. Germline lookup yields CDR1 SGHRS and CDR2 YFSETQ. CDR3 DNA: TGCGCCAGCAGCGCTGGGAGCTCTGGAAACACCATATATTTT. Translating it yields CASSAGSSGNTIYF.

The genes are TRBV5-6 and TRBJ2-3, with 7 bases fitting TRBD2. CDR3 size: 15 residues. The germline V gene has CDR1 SGHDT and CDR2 YYEEEE. Trimming cost V 6 bases and J 6 bases; bases outside gene matches: 13. CDR3 amino acids: CASTLAGESGDTQYF. The CDR3 DNA follows: TGTGCCAGCACCCTCGCGGGGGAGAGTGGCGATACGCAGTATTTT.

A single count supports this clone. The CDR3 is CASSRERIGYYEQYF. CDR3 nucleotides: TGTGCCAGCAGTCGGGAGCGGATAGGGTATTACGAGCAGTACTTC. The V and J genes are TRBV3-1 (or the pseudogene TRBV3-2) and TRBJ2-7; D is possibly TRBD2 (6 bases). CDR3 size: 15 residues. V shed 6 bases and J shed 4 bases, with 19 bases lying between them. Germline CDR1 and CDR2: LGHDT and YNNKEL (reference sequence).

The chain employs TRBV13 and TRBJ2-5; the D gene is possibly TRBD2 (6 bases). Germline lookup yields CDR1 PRHDT and CDR2 FYEKMQ (reference sequence). The germline V and J ends were trimmed by 5 bases and 2 bases, with 15 bases remaining between them. There are 15 residues in the CDR3. The CDR3 loop reads CASSALLAPQETQYF. The CDR3 DNA reads TGTGCCAGCAGCGCTTTACTAGCTCCGCAAGAGACCCAGTACTTC.

The chain combines TRBV7-3 with TRBJ2-3, with 9 nucleotides matching TRBD2. J was trimmed by 3 bases and V by 5 bases; bases with no gene match: 3. The CDR3 is 14 amino acids. Germline loops: CDR1 SGHTA, CDR2 FQGTGA. The chain's CDR3 is CASSPGLATDTQYF. The CDR3 nucleotides are TGTGCCAGCAGCCCCGGACTAGCGACAGATACGCAGTATTTT. Combining the CDR3 with reference TRBV7-3 and TRBJ2-3 gives the whole variable domain GAGVSQTPSNKVTEKGKYVELRCDPISGHTALYWYRQSLGQGPEFLIYFQGTGAADDSGLPNDRFFAVRPEGSVSTLKIQRTERGDSAVYLCASSPGLATDTQYFGPGTRLTVL.